This TCR beta chain appears in the sequencing data of a study of technical replicates of blood from a handful of donors. V lost 0 bases and J 5 bases, leaving 11 bases between the germline ends. CDR3 length equals 15 residues. The germline V gene has CDR1 PRHDT and CDR2 FYEKMQ (reference sequence). Only in-frame clones appear in the TCRdb table, and some are missing; sequencing was by immunoSEQ multiplex PCR. This sample yields more than 75,000 clones, of which 95% to 96% are seen a single time; roughly 0.34% belongs to the top ten. The sequence derives from a human donor in good health. The specimen was T cells isolated from PBMCs. The V gene is TRBV13, the J gene TRBJ2-1; no clear D gene. CDR3 coding DNA: TGTGCCAGCAGCTTAGGGACTTTCAACGACAATGAGCAGTTCTTC. Translating gives CASSLGTFNDNEQFF. The full variable domain, completed using reference TRBV13 and TRBJ2-1, is AAGVIQSPRHLIKEKRETATLKCYPIPRHDTVYWYQQGPGQDPQFLISFYEKMQSDKGSIPDRFSAQQFSDYHSELNMSSLELGDSALYFCASSLGTFNDNEQFFGPGTRLTVL.